The 22 T cell receptor beta chains below all came from one sample that was sequenced in a study of blood T cell repertoires in COVID-19. Some clones are missing from TCRdb's copy, which holds only in-frame ones; the method was immunoSEQ multiplex PCR. The data contain more than 300,000 clones, over 75% of them singletons. Material for sequencing was peripheral blood. The receptors originated from a woman under 40 with COVID-19, enrolled during active disease.

The rearrangement links TRBV30 to TRBJ1-2, with D perhaps TRBD1 (5 bases). This CDR3 contains 14 residues. V was trimmed by 0 bases and J by 7 bases, leaving 15 bases between them. CDR1 is GTSNPN and CDR2 is SVGIG in the germline V gene (reference sequence). The CDR3 DNA follows: TGTGCCTGGAGTGTACTAAGGGGCGCTGGTGGCTACACCTTC. Its protein is CAWSVLRGAGGYTF. The variable domain in full, completed from reference TRBV30 and TRBJ1-2, reads SQTIHQWPATLVQPVGSPLSLECTVEGTSNPNLYWYRQAAGRGLQLLFYSVGIGQISSEVPQNLSASRPQDRQFILSSKKLLLSDSGFYLCAWSVLRGAGGYTFGSGTRLTVV.

This chain uses TRBV28 with TRBJ2-3; TRBD2 aligns across 13 bases. The CDR3 length is 20 residues. The V segment lost 2 bases and the J segment 1 base; nucleotides outside the gene matches: 12. Germline lookup yields CDR1 MDHEN and CDR2 SYDVKM. The CDR3 DNA reads TGTGCCAGCAGTTTACTGGGACTAGCGGGAAGGGGCCGAGGCACAGATACGCAGTATTTT. Translation: CASSLLGLAGRGRGTDTQYF.

This chain connects TRBV7-9 to TRBJ2-7; D may be TRBD2 (6 bases). The CDR3 has 17 amino acids. V was clipped by 5 bases and J by 0 bases, with 20 bases between them. The germline gives CDR1 SEHNR, CDR2 FQNEAQ (reference sequence). DNA for the CDR3: TGTGCCAGCAGCGGTGCCTGGGGCGGGACCAGCTCCTACGAGCAGTACTTC. It specifies CASSGAWGGTSSYEQYF.

The chain joins TRBV4-1 to TRBJ1-1, with 9 bases matching TRBD1. V lost 5 bases and J lost 4; bases outside the gene matches: 5. The CDR3 sequence is 14 residues long. The V gene's germline CDR1 is MGHRA and CDR2 YSYEKL. The CDR3 sequence is CASSDDRGATEAFF. The CDR3 DNA reads as TGCGCCAGCAGCGACGACAGGGGGGCCACTGAAGCTTTCTTT.

V usage is TRBV4-1 and J usage is TRBJ2-3, with TRBD1 identical over 11 bases. With 3 bases clipped from V and 6 bases from J, the junction kept 8 bases outside the gene matches. CDR1 is MGHRA and CDR2 is YSYEKL in the germline V gene. This CDR3 spans 16 amino acids. This chain's CDR3 is CASSQAGTGGRDTQYF. The CDR3, as DNA: TGCGCCAGCAGCCAGGCCGGGACAGGGGGTAGGGATACGCAGTATTTT.

In nucleotides, the CDR3 is TGTGCCTGGGACCGGGGTGGGATGAACACCGGGGAGCTGTTTTTT. The encoded protein is CAWDRGGMNTGELFF. The chain carries TRBV30 and TRBJ2-2, with D perhaps TRBD2 (5 bases). V gave up 5 bases and J gave up 1 base, with 14 bases separating them. Germline CDR1 GTSNPN, CDR2 SVGIG (reference sequence). This CDR3 region has 15 residues.

This clone was recorded only once. The chain's CDR3 is CASSLDVGTGATEAFF. For the CDR3, the DNA is TGTGCCAGCAGCTTAGACGTCGGGACAGGAGCCACTGAAGCTTTCTTT. This chain joins TRBV7-9 and TRBJ1-1, with TRBD1 matching over 8 bases. Germline values: CDR1 SEHNR, CDR2 FQNEAQ (reference sequence). V was clipped by 1 base and J by 4 bases; unmatched bases: 8. The CDR3 sequence is 16 residues long.

The chain couples TRBV27 to TRBJ2-7, with D unclear. Germline loops: CDR1 MNHEY, CDR2 SMNVEV (reference sequence). The CDR3 has 14 residues. Deletions cut 5 bases from V and 0 bases from J, with 11 bases between. CDR3 in amino acids: CASSPRDTSYEQYF. The CDR3 DNA sequence: TGTGCCAGCAGTCCCCGAGACACCTCCTACGAGCAGTACTTC.

V is TRBV11-2 and J is TRBJ2-7; D might be TRBD2 (6 bases). This CDR3 comprises 14 residues. V was clipped by 3 bases and J by 3 bases, with 12 bases between them. The germline V gene encodes CDR1 SGHAT and CDR2 FQNNGV. CDR3 sequence reads: CASSLEGTNYEQYF. Here the CDR3 DNA reads TGTGCCAGCAGCTTGGAGGGAACCAACTACGAGCAGTACTTC.

This sequence joins TRBV10-1 and TRBJ2-1, with 8 bases fitting TRBD2. The V segment lost 6 bases and the J segment 2 bases; nucleotides outside the gene matches: 3. The germline V gene encodes CDR1 WNHNN and CDR2 SYGVQD (reference sequence). The CDR3 length is 14 residues. The CDR3 protein is CASSTGLAYNEQFF. The CDR3 nucleotides read TGCGCCAGCAGCACGGGACTAGCCTACAATGAGCAGTTCTTC.

The rearrangement uses TRBV5-1 and TRBJ1-2, with D perhaps matching TRBD1 (6 bases). The ends were cut back, 5 bases at V and 4 bases at J, with 18 bases in the middle. Looked up from germline, CDR1 is SGHRS and CDR2 is YFSETQ. The CDR3 sequence is 15 residues long. Here the CDR3 DNA reads TGCGCCAGCAGATCAGCAGGGGCAATACCCTATGGCTACACCTTC. Amino acids: CASRSAGAIPYGYTF.

The chain recombines TRBV7-9 with TRBJ2-1, with a weak D call TRBD2 (5 bases). Germline CDR1 reads SEHNR; CDR2 reads FQNEAQ (reference sequence). The length of the CDR3 is 13 residues. V dropped 7 bases and J dropped 6 bases, with 13 bases sitting between them. CDR3 protein: CASIPPEGNEQFF. The CDR3, as DNA: TGTGCCAGCATCCCACCTGAGGGCAATGAGCAGTTCTTC.

The rearrangement links TRBV5-6 to TRBJ1-1, with 7 bases aligning to TRBD1. Unmatched junction bases numbered 5, after V lost 5 bases and J lost 1 base. CDR1 is SGHDT and CDR2 is YYEEEE in the germline V gene. CDR3 size: 14 residues. The CDR3 region is CASSSGTENTEAFF. Here the CDR3 DNA reads TGTGCCAGCAGTTCCGGGACAGAGAACACTGAAGCTTTCTTT. The full variable domain, with the rest looked up from reference TRBV5-6 and TRBJ1-1, is DAGVTQSPTHLIKTRGQQVTLRCSPKSGHDTVSWYQQALGQGPQFIFQYYEEEERQRGNFPDRFSGHQFPNYSSELNVNALLLGDSALYLCASSSGTENTEAFFGQGTRLTVV.

The CDR3 loop is CATWGTGDNEQFF. CDR3 DNA: TGTGCCACCTGGGGGACAGGGGACAATGAGCAGTTCTTC. The chain employs TRBV28 and TRBJ2-1, with 10 bases matching TRBD1. V shed 10 bases and J 5 bases; nucleotides not matched to a gene: 5. Germline-derived CDR1 and CDR2 are MDHEN and SYDVKM. The CDR3 covers 13 residues.

This rearrangement joins TRBV6-5 to TRBJ1-6; D unclear. The V gene's germline CDR1 is MNHEY and CDR2 SVGAGI. The germline V and J ends were trimmed by 8 bases and 4 bases, with 9 bases remaining between them. The CDR3 runs to 13 residues. The CDR3 reads CASLGLYNSPLHF. DNA of the CDR3: TGTGCCAGCTTAGGACTTTATAATTCACCCCTCCACTTT.

The chain uses TRBV10-3 and TRBJ2-7; 10 bases map to TRBD2. This CDR3 is 18 amino acids long. With 10 bases clipped from V and 0 bases from J, the junction kept 18 bases outside the gene matches. Germline V gene data show CDR1 as ENHRY and CDR2 as SYGVKD. CDR3 sequence: CATLPASGSPPSSYEQYF. DNA for the CDR3: TGTGCCACCCTCCCTGCTAGCGGGAGTCCTCCAAGCTCCTACGAGCAGTACTTC.

V and J are TRBV27 and TRBJ1-5; 8 bases fit TRBD1. CDR1 is MNHEY and CDR2 is SMNVEV in the germline V gene (reference sequence). The J segment lost 9 bases and the V segment lost 6 bases, leaving 10 bases of the junction unmatched. The CDR3 runs 14 residues. The CDR3 DNA sequence: TGTGCCAGCAGCTACGGGGGACAGGCAGGGCCCCAGCATTTT. Protein: CASSYGGQAGPQHF.

This chain uses TRBV19 with TRBJ2-5; no clear D gene. V lost 5 bases and J 1 base, leaving 5 bases between the germline ends. There are 12 residues in the CDR3. Germline CDR1 LNHDA, CDR2 SQIVND (reference sequence). Here the CDR3 reads CASSPSQETQYF. As DNA, the CDR3 is TGTGCCAGTAGTCCCAGCCAAGAGACCCAGTACTTC. Looking up the rest from reference TRBV19 and TRBJ2-5 gives the full variable domain: DGGITQSPKYLFRKEGQNVTLSCEQNLNHDAMYWYRQDPGQGLRLIYYSQIVNDFQKGDIAEGYSVSREKKESFPLTVTSAQKNPTAFYLCASSPSQETQYFGPGTRLLVL.

This chain uses TRBV3-1 (or the pseudogene TRBV3-2) with TRBJ2-7; possibly TRBD2 for D (6 bases). The CDR3 covers 15 residues. CDR1 LGHDT and CDR2 YNNKEL come from the germline V gene (reference sequence). V was clipped by 0 bases and J by 7 bases, with 16 bases between them. The CDR3 DNA reads TGTGCCAGCAGCCAAGAGGGACTTCGAATAGTGGAGCAGTACTTC. Translating gives CASSQEGLRIVEQYF.

The rearrangement uses TRBV11-2 and TRBJ2-1, with 7 bases fitting TRBD2. The CDR3 totals 17 residues. CDR1 and CDR2 (germline): SGHAT, FQNNGV. V lost 4 bases, J lost 4 bases, and 13 bases stayed unmatched. The CDR3 here is CASSSRGTTRGYNEQFF. DNA for the CDR3: TGTGCCAGCAGCTCCCGTGGGACTACGAGGGGTTACAATGAGCAGTTCTTC.

The genes are TRBV27 and TRBJ2-7; TRBD2 matches 11 bases. J was trimmed by 6 bases and V by 3 bases; bases with no gene match: 10. The germline V gene has CDR1 MNHEY and CDR2 SMNVEV (reference sequence). The CDR3 has 16 residues. For the CDR3, the DNA is TGTGCCAGCAGTTTCGGGCTAGCGGGAGGCTTTGGCGAGCAGTACTTC. Residues: CASSFGLAGGFGEQYF.

The chain links TRBV5-1 to TRBJ1-6; 8 nucleotides align to TRBD1. Germline lookup yields CDR1 SGHRS and CDR2 YFSETQ. This CDR3 spans 17 amino acids. Trimming at V came to 0 bases and at J to 4 bases, leaving 6 bases not matched to a gene. The CDR3 sequence: CASSLAWTGNYNSPLHF. In nucleotides, the CDR3 is TGCGCCAGCAGCTTGGCCTGGACAGGGAATTATAATTCACCCCTCCACTTT.